The rows below give T cell receptor beta chains drawn from one sample of a study of CD8+ T cells in alopecia areata. Assay used: immunoSEQ multiplex PCR; TCRdb lists only in-frame clones, some missing. The table has fewer than 110,000 clones, about 60% seen once. The sample comprised CD4+ T cells sorted from blood. These receptors all stem from a human donor in good health. CDR3s include the opening cysteine and the closing phenylalanine or tryptophan. The order of the fields is clone size, V gene, D gene, J gene, CDR3 DNA, CDR3 protein. D genes are given only for firm matches. Not every row has a clone size; where given, it reads once, few, many or a size class.

-	TRBV30	-	TRBJ1-1	TGTGCCTGGAGTTGGGGGGTTTCCGAAGCTTTCTTT	CAWSWGVSEAFF
few	TRBV5-6	-	TRBJ2-7	TGTGCCAGCAGCTTGAGTTCCTACGAGCAGTACTTC	CASSLSSYEQYF
once	TRBV18	-	TRBJ1-1	TGTGCCAGCTCACCTCGCGTAGTACAGGGTGACACTGAAGCTTTCTTT	CASSPRVVQGDTEAFF
-	TRBV6-1	-	TRBJ1-3	TGTGCCAGCAGTGAAGCTAGGGAAGGCACCATATATTTT	CASSEAREGTIYF
few	TRBV29-1	-	TRBJ2-5	TGCAGCGTTGGCAAGGGCGCGGGGGAGACCCAGTACTTC	CSVGKGAGETQYF
many	TRBV25-1	-	TRBJ2-4	TGTGCCAGCAGTGGACCCAGGGTCTCGACCAAAAACATTCAGTACTTC	CASSGPRVSTKNIQYF
few	TRBV30	-	TRBJ2-7	TGTGCCTGGGCCATCTCCTACGAGCAGTACTTC	CAWAISYEQYF
-	TRBV5-4	TRBD1	TRBJ2-2	TGTGCCAGCAGCTACCCCCCGGGACAGGGTGCCGGGGAGCTGTTTTTT	CASSYPPGQGAGELFF
few	TRBV19	-	TRBJ1-6	TGTGCCAGTTCGGGAGGTGGGACGAACAATTCACCCCTCCACTTT	CASSGGGTNNSPLHF
-	TRBV4-3	-	TRBJ2-7	TGCGCCAGCAGCGACAAATACCCCGGTGGAGGCGGTCTGGACGAGCAGTACTTC	CASSDKYPGGGGLDEQYF
-	TRBV5-1	-	TRBJ2-5	TGCGCCAGCAGCTTAGCGAGCGGCCAAGAGACCCAGTACTTC	CASSLASGQETQYF
-	TRBV13	-	TRBJ1-2	TGTGCCAGCAGCTCTAATGAACCTACAGGGAATGGCTACACCTTC	CASSSNEPTGNGYTF
-	TRBV29-1	-	TRBJ1-4	TGCAGCGCAATAAAAAGGGGGAGCGGGAATGAAAAACTGTTTTTT	CSAIKRGSGNEKLFF
-	TRBV5-4	-	TRBJ2-2	TGTGCCAGCAGCCCGCGGGGAGTACCAGCCGGGGAGCTGTTTTTT	CASSPRGVPAGELFF
-	TRBV10-2	-	TRBJ2-6	TGCGCCAGCAGTGAGTCGAAGCCGCCAGTTGGGGCCAACGTCCTGACTTTC	CASSESKPPVGANVLTF
-	TRBV30	-	TRBJ2-2	TGTGCCTGGAGCCCTAACTTAAACACCGGGGAGCTGTTTTTT	CAWSPNLNTGELFF
-	TRBV30	-	TRBJ1-1	TGTGCCTGGAAGTTTGGGAGCACTGAAGCTTTCTTT	CAWKFGSTEAFF
few	TRBV4-2	-	TRBJ2-2	TGTGCCAGCAGCCAAGCGGCAGGGGAAGACACCGGGGAGCTGTTTTTT	CASSQAAGEDTGELFF
-	TRBV7-2	-	TRBJ1-1	TGTGCCAGCAGCTTAAGGGTCACAGGGAACACTGAAGCTTTCTTT	CASSLRVTGNTEAFF
-	TRBV25-1	TRBD2	TRBJ2-2	TGTGCCAGCAGTACCTATGAAGGGAGGGGGAACACCGGGGAGCTGTTTTTT	CASSTYEGRGNTGELFF
-	TRBV5-1	-	TRBJ2-6	TGCGCCAGCAGCAGCCGACAGGGAGGGCAGACCTCCTCTGGGGCCAACGTCCTGACTTTC	CASSSRQGGQTSSGANVLTF
-	TRBV4-3	-	TRBJ1-4	TGCGCCAGCAGCCAAGATGAGGGGATTAATGAAAAACTGTTTTTT	CASSQDEGINEKLFF
-	TRBV2	TRBD2	TRBJ2-1	TGTGCCAGCATCGATAGCGGGGGGTCTTACAATGAGCAGTTCTTC	CASIDSGGSYNEQFF
few	TRBV10-2	-	TRBJ2-7	TGCGCCTCCCTCGACCAGTCTAAAGTCTACGAGCAGTACTTC	CASLDQSKVYEQYF
-	TRBV29-1	-	TRBJ1-5	TGCAGCGTTGAGGCCCAGCCCCAGCATTTT	CSVEAQPQHF
few	TRBV9	-	TRBJ1-6	TGTGCCAGCAGCGTAGATGGGTTCAACAATTCACCCCTCCACTTT	CASSVDGFNNSPLHF
-	TRBV29-1	-	TRBJ2-1	TGCAGCGTTGACCCAGGGTACAATGAGCAGTTCTTC	CSVDPGYNEQFF
-	TRBV9	-	TRBJ1-6	TGTGCCAGCAGCGTGCAACAGAATTCACCCCTCCACTTT	CASSVQQNSPLHF
-	TRBV9	-	TRBJ2-5	TGTGCCAGCAGCATCTCTACAGGGACTCGAGGGGAGACCCAGTACTTC	CASSISTGTRGETQYF
-	TRBV29-1	TRBD2	TRBJ2-3	TGCAGCGTTGAAAGTAGCGGGGGTGGCACAGATACGCAGTATTTT	CSVESSGGGTDTQYF
few	TRBV19	-	TRBJ1-2	TGTGCCAGTAGTATCGAGACGCCTAACTATGGCTACACCTTC	CASSIETPNYGYTF
-	TRBV29-1	-	TRBJ2-3	TGCAGCGTGGACGTCGTTGGGGGCACAGATACGCAGTATTTT	CSVDVVGGTDTQYF
few	TRBV29-1	-	TRBJ2-5	TGCAGCGCCGAAAGCCGACTAAGAGAGACCCAGTACTTC	CSAESRLRETQYF
-	TRBV28	-	TRBJ1-2	TGTGCCAGCAGTTTAGTGGGCTATGGCTACACCTTC	CASSLVGYGYTF
-	TRBV30	-	TRBJ1-3	TGTGCCTGGAGTGGACACAACACAGGGTCTGGAAACACCATATATTTT	CAWSGHNTGSGNTIYF
-	TRBV7-9	-	TRBJ2-7	TGTGCCAGCAGCCACCATATGGGCCTAAAAAACGAGCAGTACTTC	CASSHHMGLKNEQYF
few	TRBV6-6	-	TRBJ2-6	TGTGCCAGCGTACGCTCTGGGGCCAACGTCCTGACTTTC	CASVRSGANVLTF
-	TRBV19	TRBD1	TRBJ1-1	TGTGCCAGTAGCCGGGACAGGGGTCCATCTGAAGCTTTCTTT	CASSRDRGPSEAFF
-	TRBV9	-	TRBJ2-3	TGTGCCAGCAGGCCGGGGGATGCGGGGGCGACAGATACGCAGTATTTT	CASRPGDAGATDTQYF
-	TRBV30	TRBD1	TRBJ1-2	TGTGCCTGGCGAGTACCGGGACAGGTCCTGAGGTCGAATGGCTACACCTTC	CAWRVPGQVLRSNGYTF
-	TRBV9	TRBD1	TRBJ1-6	TGTGCCAGCAGCGTAGGACAGGGCCAATCACCCCTCCACTTT	CASSVGQGQSPLHF
-	TRBV5-6	-	TRBJ2-7	TGTGCCAGCAGCTTACAACCCACCGACGAGCAGTACTTC	CASSLQPTDEQYF
-	TRBV28	-	TRBJ1-6	TGTGCCAGCAGTTTATTGGGGGTTGGTTCACCCCTCCACTTT	CASSLLGVGSPLHF
few	TRBV28	-	TRBJ2-5	TGTGCCAGCAGTTCCCTCAGACAGGGGAGGGTCCGGGAGACCCAGTACTTC	CASSSLRQGRVRETQYF
few	TRBV27	TRBD1	TRBJ1-2	TGTGCCAGCAGTCGGGGACAGGGGTCATATGGCTACACCTTC	CASSRGQGSYGYTF
-	TRBV25-1	TRBD1	TRBJ1-2	TGTGCCAGCCCCGGGGACAGGAACTATGGCTACACCTTC	CASPGDRNYGYTF
-	TRBV29-1	-	TRBJ2-7	TGCAGCGCCGACATCGCCTACGAGCAGTACTTC	CSADIAYEQYF
-	TRBV29-1	TRBD2	TRBJ2-5	TGCAGCGTTGAAGACGGCAAACTAGCGAGGCAAGAGACCCAGTACTTC	CSVEDGKLARQETQYF
-	TRBV29-1	TRBD1	TRBJ2-1	TGCAGCGTAGCTGGACAGGGTTCCTACAATGAGCAGTTCTTC	CSVAGQGSYNEQFF
-	TRBV25-1	TRBD1	TRBJ1-1	TGTGCCAGCAGCAGGGGGTGGGAAACTGAAGCTTTCTTT	CASSRGWETEAFF
-	TRBV30	-	TRBJ2-1	TGTGCCTGGAGTGCCGCTGAGTACAATGAGCAGTTCTTC	CAWSAAEYNEQFF
-	TRBV7-2	-	TRBJ2-6	TGTGCCAGCAGCTCTGGCAGGGGCTCTGGGGCCAACGCCCTGACTTTC	CASSSGRGSGANALTF
-	TRBV6-6	-	TRBJ2-3	TGTGCCAGCAGAAGACAGTCTTTTAGCACAGATACGCAGTATTTT	CASRRQSFSTDTQYF